Listed below are T cell receptor beta chains from one sample, sequenced in a study of tumor-infiltrating lymphocytes in primary liver carcinoma. Each CDR3 protein is one row after TCRdb ran MiXCR on the multiplex PCR reads. The data hold around 50,000 distinct CDR3 sequences, with about three quarters observed a single time. The sequenced material came from liver tumor tissue from sampling region 3. The origin of the receptors is a man in his forties or fifties with primary liver carcinoma and hepatitis B virus infection. Both conserved end residues are part of each CDR3.

v_call,cdr3_length,cdr3_aa
TRBV11-2,15,CASNLGRGHTYEQYF
TRBV30,16,CAWSVRGWGQNQSQHF
TRBV11-1,17,CASSLGLAREVDNEQFF
TRBV28,14,CASSFTGRGNEQFF
TRBV5-8,16,CASGLGLFGAYNEQFF
TRBV4-2,18,CASSTHWDRGFFNTEAFF
TRBV30,13,CAWRGGSPYDQYF
TRBV13,11,CAGSLGQGGSF
TRBV14,15,CASCQYRGFTYEQYF
TRBV6-6,17,CASNPRGLAGLKETQYF
TRBV10-3,15,CAIRPRQSSGNTIYF
TRBV6-5,13,CASSSPWAVEAFF
TRBV11-2,15,CASSPLRSQTYEQYF
TRBV14,14,CASSTSAGSLEQYF
TRBV4-1,17,CACSQDYASGDTNTQYF
TRBV7-9,13,CASFEGGTDTQYF
TRBV6-1,14,CAITQASGNSPLHF
TRBV29-1,14,CTVEWHDPNNEQFF
TRBV4-2,14,CASSRGDGDYGYTF
TRBV28,17,CASSWGGRVRTNEKLFF
TRBV6-1,15,CASGAPGQRSYERYF
TRBV14,14,CASNQGTPDYGYTF
TRBV12-3/TRBV12-4,16,CASSPISGRASYEQYF
TRBV6-1,13,CASSRWGCQPQHF
TRBV6-6,15,CASSPPGREDYGYTF
TRBV6-5,18,CDSSWDRGTSGRAHEQFF